This T cell receptor (beta chain) emerged from a study of identical twins. Overall study results and limits: Beta out-of-frame sequences showed weaker excess twin sharing. Compared with unrelated sharing, twin-shared out-of-frame alpha sequences had more low-probability sequences.

This clonotype has only a few counts. Its antigen is currently unknown. This CDR3 has 14 amino acids. The V end was cut by 11 bases, the J end by 0 bases, with 14 bases between. Germline V gene lookup returns CDR1 MDHEN and CDR2 SYDVKM. In TCRdb, the 5' RACE reads were re-called with MiXCR into one record per CDR3 protein. The sample lists nearly 900,000 distinct CDR3 sequences, about 12% occurring once. The same sample was also used in a study of yellow fever vaccine responses in identical twins. This second study notes: As reported, the vaccine T cell response of twins seemed partly convergent and partly personalized.

The source of this sequence is a woman aged 18 to 35 in good health. The sample comprised PBMCs. The J gene is TRBJ2-1, the V gene TRBV28; no reliable D call. The CDR3 nucleotides are TGTGCCTTGGGTCCTCCGGGCTCCTACAATGAGCAGTTCTTC. Translating it yields CALGPPGSYNEQFF.